This paragraph reports one T cell receptor (beta chain). Its antigen is still unknown. No base-level quality is on record; no much larger clone is a single base apart. The treatment or condition label on this specimen signifies: around 19 received Ad26.COV2.S at low or high dose, single or two shots; roughly five received placebo; per-sample allocation not given. Repertoires of vaccine and placebo recipients were sequenced from samples collected on day 63 after the first injection. Cohort 1b enrolled around 24 adults aged 18-55 years at a single site in Boston, USA, between 29 July and 7 August 2020. Ad26.COV2.S was a replication-incompetent adenovirus type 26 vector expressing a prefusion-stabilized SARS-CoV-2 spike protein from the original Wuhan strain. The data originate from a study of Ad26.COV2.S vaccination and SARS-CoV-2 variants (dated by TCRdb to the early 2020s). As for the study more broadly: Vaccine-arm donors came from COV1001, a multicentre, randomized, double-blind, placebo-controlled phase I-IIa trial of Ad26.COV2.S in healthy adults. Trial participants were randomized into five groups of five, in which low-dose or high-dose Ad26.COV2.S was given once or twice, or placebo was given on both occasions. The specificity and breadth of SARS-CoV-2-reactive T cell receptors after Ad26.COV2.S vaccination were assessed by TCRbeta repertoire sequencing. A total of roughly 32 samples were included in the TCR-sequenced set, comprising roughly 20 Ad26.COV2.S vaccine recipients, 5 placebo recipients and 8 SARS-CoV-2 convalescent individuals. Ad26.COV2.S was given intramuscularly at 5x10^10 or 1x10^11 viral particles, as a single shot or as two shots 56 days apart. Throughout the experiments and outcome assessment, investigators stayed blinded to trial group allocation. The paper's findings and limits, for the study overall: Compared with placebo recipients, Ad26.COV2.S recipients showed higher spike-specific TCR breadth (P = 0.0014). The study was not powered to compare responses between vaccine doses or regimens. Substantial breadth of spike-specific CD8+ and CD4+ T cell responses was reported after vaccination. It was noted by the authors that total T cell responses may have been underestimated by the TCR breadth and depth analyses. Vaccine and placebo recipients had comparable non-spike TCR breadth, which fits with the vaccine containing only spike.

TCRbeta CDR3 regions were sequenced with the immunoSEQ Assay. After extraction, genomic DNA underwent amplification by bias-controlled multiplex PCR, followed by high-throughput sequencing. For the original study's pipeline: Collapsing and filtering of sequences were performed to quantify the absolute abundance of each unique TCRbeta CDR3 region. Usable DNA was measured by amplifying reference genes present in all nucleated cells, and TCRbeta template counts were normalized to that usable DNA to estimate T cell fraction. Repertoire TCRs were annotated as SARS-CoV-2-specific when V gene, CDR3 amino acid sequence and J gene were exactly matched to a known reactive TCR set. The reference SARS-CoV-2 TCR set came from MIRA and was filtered for enrichment in COVID-19-positive ImmuneCODE repertoires, removing public or cross-reactive TCRs. Using the MIRA antigens, annotated TCRs were further analysed by specific ORF or by position within an ORF. Depth was the summed frequency of annotated unique rearrangements, while breadth was defined as annotated unique rearrangements over total unique productive rearrangements. Two-sided Wilcoxon rank-sum tests were applied when comparing TCR breadth between groups. Imported from immuneACCESS, the table was reduced by TCRdb to in-frame sequences with V and J called. These copies leave out some clones; in studies compared against another copy, an unresolved V gene accounts for under half, and the cause of the remainder is not known. V, J and clone size are those of that table, while D and trimming were read from the DNA. The sample table holds about 440,000 clones, of which roughly 87% were seen once. The top ten clones comprise less than 4.5% of the sample.

The CDR3 sequence holds 16 residues, the cysteine and phenylalanine included. Only CDR3 DNA is held: 48 bases, read in frame from base 1. The CDR1 and CDR2 encoded by the germline V gene are ENHRY and SYGVKD. Deletion took 2 bases off V and 2 bases off J, with a span of 16 bases between the germline ends. This receptor was identified in a person between 18 and 60 years old who received the Ad26.COV2.S COVID-19 vaccine or a placebo. The chain uses TRBV10-3 and TRBJ2-7; the D gene is perhaps TRBD2, on 6 matching bases. This sample comprised peripheral blood, obtained in a trial of Ad26.COV2.S vaccine versus placebo. The DNA sequence follows: TGTGCCATCAGTGAGACCTCCCCGGACTATACCTACGAGCAGTACTTC. Translated, it gives CAISETSPDYTYEQYF.